The 18 T cell receptor beta chains given below trace back to one sample, sequenced in a study of OX40 agonist ivuxolimab in advanced cancers. Repertoires were generated with immunoSEQ multiplex PCR, while TCRdb's copy carries only in-frame clones and drops some. The table includes about 83,000 clones, about nine tenths detected once. The specimen was CD4+ or CD8+ T cells sorted from blood, collected in a trial of the OX40 agonist ivuxolimab. The receptors were gathered from an adult with an advanced solid tumor such as melanoma, head and neck, liver or kidney cancer.

About this clone: The sample carries other DNA sequences with the same CDR3. The V and J genes are TRBV5-1 and TRBJ2-3, with 8 nucleotides matching TRBD1. This CDR3 is 14 amino acids long. V trimming: 3 bases; J trimming: 6 bases; junction bases outside the gene matches: 6. Germline V CDR1 and CDR2: SGHRS, YFSETQ. The CDR3 DNA follows: TGCGCCAGCAGCTCCGGACAGGGCCCCGATACGCAGTATTTT. This sequence encodes CASSSGQGPDTQYF.

V is TRBV11-3 and J is TRBJ2-3; 7 bases line up with TRBD2. The germline V gene encodes CDR1 SGHNT and CDR2 YENEEA. The V and J ends lost 4 bases and 3 bases, in that order; junction bases with no gene match: 10. The CDR3 is 16 amino acids. Here the CDR3 reads CASSYLAGDLTDTQYF. CDR3 sequence (DNA): TGTGCCAGCAGCTATTTGGCGGGGGATTTGACAGATACGCAGTATTTT.

The count of this clone is one. The rearrangement uses TRBV11-2 and TRBJ2-7; D possibly corresponds to TRBD2 (5 bases). From germline, CDR1 is SGHAT and CDR2 FQNNGV. V lost 0 bases to trimming and J lost 3 bases, with 9 bases between them. The CDR3 is 14 residues long. In nucleotides, the CDR3 is TGTGCCAGCAGCTTAGAAAGAGGGATCTACGAGCAGTACTTC. This codes for CASSLERGIYEQYF.

This clone was detected once. The chain employs TRBV10-3 and TRBJ2-1; TRBD2 aligns across 11 bases. Losses at the gene ends were 6 bases for V and 5 bases for J; bases not matched to a gene: 3. The CDR3 is 14 amino acids. From germline, CDR1 is ENHRY and CDR2 SYGVKD. In DNA form, the CDR3 reads TGTGCCATCAGCAAGGGACTAGCGGACAATGAGCAGTTCTTC. Protein: CAISKGLADNEQFF.

The chain joins TRBV11-2 to TRBJ2-7; maybe TRBD2 (6 bases). The CDR3 consists of 14 residues. The ends were cut back, 0 bases at V and 5 bases at J, with 11 bases in the middle. CDR1 SGHAT and CDR2 FQNNGV come from the germline V gene. The CDR3 sequence: CASSLEEGRHEQYF. The CDR3 DNA is TGTGCCAGCAGCTTAGAGGAGGGGCGCCACGAGCAGTACTTC.

This clone was detected only a few times. The chain joins TRBV28 to TRBJ2-7; D gene ambiguous. V lost 3 bases, J lost 1 base, and 16 bases lay in between. CDR1 and CDR2 (germline): MDHEN, SYDVKM. The CDR3 runs to 16 residues. The CDR3 reads CASSFLRSSLSYEQYF. The DNA of the CDR3 is TGTGCCAGCAGTTTTTTGAGGAGCAGCTTGTCCTACGAGCAGTACTTC.

The chain is built from TRBV28 and TRBJ1-1, with a weak D call TRBD1 (6 bases). Per germline, CDR1 MDHEN and CDR2 SYDVKM. The CDR3 has 12 residues. V lost 3 bases, J lost 7 bases, and 9 bases lay in between. The CDR3 nucleotides are TGTGCCAGCAGTTTGGGGACAAGTGAAGCTTTCTTT. Amino acids: CASSLGTSEAFF.

The rearrangement joins TRBV18 to TRBJ1-3; tentative D call: TRBD1 (5 bases). Trimming pared 3 bases from V and 1 base from J, leaving 16 bases between. CDR1 is KGHSH and CDR2 is LQKENI in the germline V gene. This CDR3 spans 17 amino acids. This CDR3 reads CASSPARPGASGNTIYF. In DNA, the CDR3 is TGTGCCAGCTCACCGGCTCGCCCCGGGGCTTCTGGAAACACCATATATTTT. The entire variable domain, with the rest obtained from reference TRBV18 and TRBJ1-3, is as follows: NAGVMQNPRHLVRRRGQEARLRCSPMKGHSHVYWYRQLPEEGLKFMVYLQKENIIDESGMPKERFSAEFPKEGPSILRIQQVVRGDSAAYFCASSPARPGASGNTIYFGEGSWLTVV.

In this sample, this clone turned up once. The V call is TRBV29-1, the J call TRBJ2-1, with 14 bases aligning to TRBD2. V shed 7 bases, J shed 2 bases, and the junction held 19 bases outside the gene matches. Looked up from germline, CDR1 is SQVTM and CDR2 is ANQGSEA. CDR3 length: 20 residues. The CDR3 DNA reads TGCAGCGCCTTGAAGATGCCGGGGACTAGCGGGGGAGAGGCCTACAATGAGCAGTTCTTC. It specifies CSALKMPGTSGGEAYNEQFF.

The chain is built from TRBV19 and TRBJ2-2; tentative D call: TRBD1 (5 bases). CDR1 and CDR2 (germline): LNHDA, SQIVND (reference sequence). The CDR3 consists of 12 residues. V was pared by 1 base and J by 8 bases, with 5 bases between. The DNA of the CDR3 is TGTGCCAGTAGTATAGCAGGGGGGGAGCTGTTTTTT. This encodes CASSIAGGELFF.

V usage is TRBV28 and J usage is TRBJ2-5; D is unresolved. The V and J ends lost 4 bases and 5 bases respectively, with 17 bases between them. The germline V gene has CDR1 MDHEN and CDR2 SYDVKM. The CDR3 runs to 15 residues. DNA for the CDR3: TGTGCCAGCAGTTCCCCAGGATCCGGGCGGGAGACCCAGTACTTC. It specifies CASSSPGSGRETQYF.

The chain is built from TRBV5-1 and TRBJ1-5; D perhaps matches TRBD1 (5 bases). The V gene's germline CDR1 is SGHRS and CDR2 YFSETQ. The CDR3 loop spans 15 amino acids. Trimming shortened V by 0 bases and J by 0 bases, and 7 bases separated the two germline ends. CDR3 coding DNA: TGCGCCAGCAGCTTGGAAGGGGTTAGCAATCAGCCCCAGCATTTT. It yields the protein CASSLEGVSNQPQHF.

CDR3 in amino acids: CASSPPRGPDELLFF. CDR3 bases: TGTGCCAGCAGTCCTCCAAGGGGACCAGATGAATTACTGTTTTTT. The chain is built from TRBV28 and TRBJ1-4; D might be TRBD1 (5 bases). This CDR3 is built from 15 residues. Per the germline V gene, CDR1 is MDHEN and CDR2 is SYDVKM. Trimming pared 5 bases from V and 13 bases from J, leaving 23 bases between.

The V and J genes are TRBV28 and TRBJ1-2; the D is unclear. V lost 8 bases and J 8 bases, leaving 15 bases between the germline ends. This CDR3 spans 12 amino acids. The germline V gene has CDR1 MDHEN and CDR2 SYDVKM. The CDR3 reads CASGSHQRGYTF. Written as DNA, the CDR3 is TGTGCCAGCGGTAGCCACCAGAGGGGCTACACCTTC.

The chain links TRBV11-2 to TRBJ1-2; tentatively, D is TRBD1 (6 bases). Germline lookup yields CDR1 SGHAT and CDR2 FQNNGV. The CDR3 runs 14 residues. Trimming stripped 8 bases from V and 5 bases from J, with 18 bases between. In nucleotides, the CDR3 is TGTGCCAGCCATTTCGGGGGGGGCGATTATGGCTACACCTTC. Its translation: CASHFGGGDYGYTF.

CDR3 coding DNA: TGTGCCAGCAGCTTAACTAGCGGGGGGGCTTACGAGCAGTACTTC. It translates to CASSLTSGGAYEQYF. The chain is built from TRBV7-3 and TRBJ2-7, with TRBD2 matching over 11 bases. In germline, CDR1 is SGHTA, CDR2 FQGTGA. The CDR3 covers 15 residues. Losses at the gene ends were 0 bases for V and 4 bases for J; bases not matched to a gene: 2.

This chain connects TRBV4-3 to TRBJ2-3; D may match TRBD1 or TRBD2 (8 bases each). The V end lost 1 base, the J end lost 6 bases, and 32 bases lay between the germline ends. Germline V lookup: CDR1 LGHNA, CDR2 YSLEER. The CDR3 loop spans 21 amino acids. The CDR3 bases are TGCGCCAGCAGCCAAGCACATCCGGGACAGGTGTTCGGGGGGGTCGTGGATACGCAGTATTTT. Its translation is CASSQAHPGQVFGGVVDTQYF.

This sequence joins TRBV7-2 and TRBJ2-3; unclear D gene. Per the germline V gene, CDR1 is SGHTA and CDR2 is FQGNSA. The CDR3 runs 14 residues. V was trimmed by 5 bases and J by 2 bases, leaving 11 bases between them. DNA for the CDR3: TGTGCCAGCAGCCGACCGATGGTCACAGATACGCAGTATTTT. Translating it yields CASSRPMVTDTQYF.